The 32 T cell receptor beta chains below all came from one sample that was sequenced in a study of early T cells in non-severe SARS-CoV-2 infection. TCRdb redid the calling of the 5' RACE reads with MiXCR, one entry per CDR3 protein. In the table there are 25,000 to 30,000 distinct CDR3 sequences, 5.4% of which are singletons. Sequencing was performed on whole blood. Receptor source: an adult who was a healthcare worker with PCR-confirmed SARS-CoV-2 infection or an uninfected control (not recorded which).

CDR3 region: CASSAAPGGSPLHF. For the CDR3, the DNA is TGTGCCAGCAGCGCCGCTCCCGGGGGGTCACCCCTCCACTTT. V gene TRBV6-4 combines with J gene TRBJ1-6; a possible D gene is TRBD1 (5 bases). Germline loops: CDR1 MRHNA, CDR2 SNTAGT. V gave up 6 bases and J gave up 10 bases, with 16 bases separating them. The CDR3 loop spans 14 amino acids.

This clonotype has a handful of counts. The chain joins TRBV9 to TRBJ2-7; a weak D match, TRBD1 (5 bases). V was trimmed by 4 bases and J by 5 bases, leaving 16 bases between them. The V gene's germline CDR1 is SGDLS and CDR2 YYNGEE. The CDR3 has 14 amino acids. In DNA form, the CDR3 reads TGTGCCAGCAGCCCAGGACACTTTTTTGACGAGCAGTACTTC. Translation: CASSPGHFFDEQYF.

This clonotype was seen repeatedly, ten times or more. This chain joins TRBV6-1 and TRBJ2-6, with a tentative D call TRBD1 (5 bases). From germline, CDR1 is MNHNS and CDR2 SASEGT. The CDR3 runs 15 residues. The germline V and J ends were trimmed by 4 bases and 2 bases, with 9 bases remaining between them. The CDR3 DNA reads TGTGCCAGCAGTGGCGGACACACTGGGGCCAACGTCCTGACTTTC. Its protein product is CASSGGHTGANVLTF.

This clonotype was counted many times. CDR3 sequence (DNA): TGCAGTGCTCCCCAAGGCGGGGACAACACTGAAGCTTTCTTT. It specifies CSAPQGGDNTEAFF. V usage is TRBV20-1 and J usage is TRBJ1-1, with a possible D match to TRBD1 (5 bases). The V end was cut by 5 bases, the J end by 2 bases, with 15 bases between. There are 14 residues in the CDR3. From germline, CDR1 is DFQATT and CDR2 SNEGSKA (reference sequence).

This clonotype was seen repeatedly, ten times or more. The CDR3 DNA is TGCAGCGGGGGACTAGCGGGAGGGCGGCCGCAGTATTTT. Residues: CSGGLAGGRPQYF. The rearrangement uses TRBV29-1 and TRBJ2-3; 16 nucleotides line up with TRBD2. The CDR3 sequence is 13 residues long. CDR1 SQVTM and CDR2 ANQGSEA come from the germline V gene. J lost 10 bases, V lost 7 bases, and 5 bases had no gene match.

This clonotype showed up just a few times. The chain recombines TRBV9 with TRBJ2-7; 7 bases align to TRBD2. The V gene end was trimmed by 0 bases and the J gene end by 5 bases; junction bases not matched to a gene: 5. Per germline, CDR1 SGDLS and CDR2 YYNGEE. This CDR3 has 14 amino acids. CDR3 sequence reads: CASSVGLAADEQYF. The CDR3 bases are TGTGCCAGCAGCGTAGGTCTAGCGGCGGACGAGCAGTACTTC.

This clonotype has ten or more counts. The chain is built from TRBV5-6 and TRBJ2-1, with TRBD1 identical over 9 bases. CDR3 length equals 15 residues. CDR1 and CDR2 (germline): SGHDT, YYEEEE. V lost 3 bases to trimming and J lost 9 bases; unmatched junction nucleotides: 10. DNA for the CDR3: TGTGCCAGCAGCTCCTGGGACAGGGATGGAGCTGAGCAGTTCTTC. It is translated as CASSSWDRDGAEQFF.

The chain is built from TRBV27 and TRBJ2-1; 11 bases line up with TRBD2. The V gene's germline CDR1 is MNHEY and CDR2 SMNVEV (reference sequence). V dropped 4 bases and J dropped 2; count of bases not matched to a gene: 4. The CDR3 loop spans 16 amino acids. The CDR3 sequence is CASSSSSGGPYNEQFF. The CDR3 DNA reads TGTGCCAGCAGTTCATCTAGCGGGGGGCCCTACAATGAGCAGTTCTTC.

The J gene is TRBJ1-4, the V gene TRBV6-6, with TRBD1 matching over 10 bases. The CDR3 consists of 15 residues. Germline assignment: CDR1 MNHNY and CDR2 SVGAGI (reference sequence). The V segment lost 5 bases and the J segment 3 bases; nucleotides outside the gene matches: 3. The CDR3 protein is CASSDRGQANEKLFF. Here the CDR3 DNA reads TGTGCCAGCAGTGACAGGGGGCAGGCTAATGAAAAACTGTTTTTT.

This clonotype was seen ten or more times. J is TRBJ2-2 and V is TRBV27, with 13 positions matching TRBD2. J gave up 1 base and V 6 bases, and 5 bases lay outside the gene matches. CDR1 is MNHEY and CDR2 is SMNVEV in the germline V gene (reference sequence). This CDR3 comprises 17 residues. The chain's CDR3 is CASRGGLAGMNTGELFF. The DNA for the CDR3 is TGTGCCAGCAGGGGGGGACTAGCGGGGATGAACACCGGGGAGCTGTTTTTT.

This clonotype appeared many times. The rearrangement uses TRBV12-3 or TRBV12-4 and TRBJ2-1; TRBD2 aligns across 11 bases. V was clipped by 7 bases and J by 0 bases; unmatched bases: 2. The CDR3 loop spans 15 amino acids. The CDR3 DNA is TGTGCCAGCAAAACTAGCGGGGGCTCCTACAATGAGCAGTTCTTC. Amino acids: CASKTSGGSYNEQFF.

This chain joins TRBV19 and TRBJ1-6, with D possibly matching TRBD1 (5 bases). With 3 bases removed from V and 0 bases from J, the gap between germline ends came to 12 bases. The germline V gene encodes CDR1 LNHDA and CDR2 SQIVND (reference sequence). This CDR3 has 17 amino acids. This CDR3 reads CASSISGPSSYNSPLHF. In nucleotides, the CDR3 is TGTGCCAGTAGTATTTCGGGACCCAGCTCCTATAATTCACCCCTCCACTTT.

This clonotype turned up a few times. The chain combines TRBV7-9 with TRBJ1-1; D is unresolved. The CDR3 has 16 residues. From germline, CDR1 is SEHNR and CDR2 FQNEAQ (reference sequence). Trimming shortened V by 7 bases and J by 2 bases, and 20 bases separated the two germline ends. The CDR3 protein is CASTRELATENTEAFF. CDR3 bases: TGTGCCAGCACCCGTGAGTTGGCCACAGAAAACACTGAAGCTTTCTTT.

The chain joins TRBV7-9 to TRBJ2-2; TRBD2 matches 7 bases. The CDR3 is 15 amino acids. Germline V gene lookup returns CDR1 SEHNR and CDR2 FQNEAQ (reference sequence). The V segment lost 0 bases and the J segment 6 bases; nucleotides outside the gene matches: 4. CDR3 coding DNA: TGTGCCAGCAGCTTAGCGGCAAGCGGGGCCGGGGAGCTGTTTTTT. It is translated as CASSLAASGAGELFF.

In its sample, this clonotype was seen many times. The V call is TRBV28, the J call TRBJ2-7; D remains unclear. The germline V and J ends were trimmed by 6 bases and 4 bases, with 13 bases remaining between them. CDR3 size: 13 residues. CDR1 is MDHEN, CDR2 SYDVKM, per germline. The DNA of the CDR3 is TGTGCCAGCAGCAACAGTGACCTTTACGAGCAGTACTTC. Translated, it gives CASSNSDLYEQYF.

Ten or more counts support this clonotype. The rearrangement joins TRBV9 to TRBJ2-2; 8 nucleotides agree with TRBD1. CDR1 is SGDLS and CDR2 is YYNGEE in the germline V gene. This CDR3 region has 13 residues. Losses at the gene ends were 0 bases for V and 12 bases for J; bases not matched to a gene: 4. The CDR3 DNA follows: TGTGCCAGCAGCGTAGGACCCAGGGGGCAGCTGTTTTTT. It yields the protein CASSVGPRGQLFF.

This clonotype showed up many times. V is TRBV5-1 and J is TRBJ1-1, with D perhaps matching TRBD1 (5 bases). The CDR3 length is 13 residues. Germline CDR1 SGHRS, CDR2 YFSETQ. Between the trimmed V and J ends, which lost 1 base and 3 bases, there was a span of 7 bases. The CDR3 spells CASSLLGDTEAFF. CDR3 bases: TGCGCCAGCAGCTTGTTAGGGGACACTGAAGCTTTCTTT.

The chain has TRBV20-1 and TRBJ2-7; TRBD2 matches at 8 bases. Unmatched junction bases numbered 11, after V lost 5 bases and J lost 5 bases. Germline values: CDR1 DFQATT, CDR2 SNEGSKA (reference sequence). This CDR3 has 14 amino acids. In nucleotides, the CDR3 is TGCAGTGCTTGCCCTCAGCGGGAGCCCAACGAGCAGTACTTC. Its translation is CSACPQREPNEQYF.

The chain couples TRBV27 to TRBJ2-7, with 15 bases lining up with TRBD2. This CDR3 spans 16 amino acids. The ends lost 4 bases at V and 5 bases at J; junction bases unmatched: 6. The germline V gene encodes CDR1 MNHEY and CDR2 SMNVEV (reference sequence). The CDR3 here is CASSSGLAGGTHEQYF. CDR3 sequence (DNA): TGTGCCAGCAGTTCCGGACTAGCGGGAGGGACCCACGAGCAGTACTTC.

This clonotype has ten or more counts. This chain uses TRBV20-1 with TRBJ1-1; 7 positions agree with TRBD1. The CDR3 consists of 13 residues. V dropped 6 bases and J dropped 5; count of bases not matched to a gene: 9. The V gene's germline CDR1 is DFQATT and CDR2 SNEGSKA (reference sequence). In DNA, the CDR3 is TGCAGTGCATTCCCAGGGGGGATTACTGAAGCTTTCTTT. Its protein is CSAFPGGITEAFF.

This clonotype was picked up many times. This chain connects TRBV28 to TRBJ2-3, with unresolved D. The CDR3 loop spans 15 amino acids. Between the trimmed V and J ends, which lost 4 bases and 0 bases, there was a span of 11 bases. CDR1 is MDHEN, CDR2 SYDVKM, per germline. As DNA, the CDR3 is TGTGCCAGCAGTTCCCACCGTTCTAGCACAGATACGCAGTATTTT. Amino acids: CASSSHRSSTDTQYF. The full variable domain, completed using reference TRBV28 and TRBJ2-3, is DVKVTQSSRYLVKRTGEKVFLECVQDMDHENMFWYRQDPGLGLRLIYFSYDVKMKEKGDIPEGYSVSREKKERFSLILESASTNQTSMYLCASSSHRSSTDTQYFGPGTRLTVL.

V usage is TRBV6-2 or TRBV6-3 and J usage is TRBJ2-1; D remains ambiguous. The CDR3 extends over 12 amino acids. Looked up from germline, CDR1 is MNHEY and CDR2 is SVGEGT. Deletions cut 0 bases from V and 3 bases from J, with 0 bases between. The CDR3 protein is CASSYSYNEQFF. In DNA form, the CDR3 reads TGTGCCAGCAGTTACTCCTACAATGAGCAGTTCTTC.

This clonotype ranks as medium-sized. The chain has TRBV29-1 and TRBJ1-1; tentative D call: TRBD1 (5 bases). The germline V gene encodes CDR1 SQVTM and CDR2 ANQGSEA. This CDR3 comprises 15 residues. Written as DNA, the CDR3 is TGCACCGTGGGTGCAGGGTGGGGGATGAACACTGAAGCTTTCTTT. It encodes CTVGAGWGMNTEAFF.

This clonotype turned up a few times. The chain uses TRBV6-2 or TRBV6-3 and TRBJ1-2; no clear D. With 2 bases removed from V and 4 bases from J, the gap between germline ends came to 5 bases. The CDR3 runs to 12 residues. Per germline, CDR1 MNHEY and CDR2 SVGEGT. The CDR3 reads CASSYNIYGYTF. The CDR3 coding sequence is TGTGCCAGCAGTTACAACATCTATGGCTACACCTTC.

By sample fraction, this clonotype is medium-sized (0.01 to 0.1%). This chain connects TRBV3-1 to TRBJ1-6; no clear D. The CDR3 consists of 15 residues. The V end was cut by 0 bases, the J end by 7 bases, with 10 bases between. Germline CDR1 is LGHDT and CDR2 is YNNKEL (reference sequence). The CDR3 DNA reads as TGTGCCAGCAGCCAAGAGGAAGGTAGCAATTCACCCCTCCACTTT. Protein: CASSQEEGSNSPLHF. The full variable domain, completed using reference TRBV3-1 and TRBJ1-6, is DTAVSQTPKYLVTQMGNDKSIKCEQNLGHDTMYWYKQDSKKFLKIMFSYNNKELIINETVPNRFSPKSPDKAHLNLHINSLELGDSAVYFCASSQEEGSNSPLHFGNGTRLTVT.

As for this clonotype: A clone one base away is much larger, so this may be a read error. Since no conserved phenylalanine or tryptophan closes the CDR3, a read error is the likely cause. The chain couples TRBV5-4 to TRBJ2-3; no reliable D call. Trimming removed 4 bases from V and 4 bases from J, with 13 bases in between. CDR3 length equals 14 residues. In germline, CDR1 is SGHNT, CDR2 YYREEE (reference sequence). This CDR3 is CASSPLGPADTQYL. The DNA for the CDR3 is TGTGCCAGCAGCCCTCTAGGGCCCGCAGATACGCAGTATCTT.

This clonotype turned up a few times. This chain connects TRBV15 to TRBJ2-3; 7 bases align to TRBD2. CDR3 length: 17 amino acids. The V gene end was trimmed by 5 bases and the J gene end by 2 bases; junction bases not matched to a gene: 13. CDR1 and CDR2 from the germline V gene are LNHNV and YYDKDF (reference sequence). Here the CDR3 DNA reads TGTGCCACCAGCGTGGTTTGGCAGGGAGGGGACACAGATACGCAGTATTTT. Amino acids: CATSVVWQGGDTDTQYF.

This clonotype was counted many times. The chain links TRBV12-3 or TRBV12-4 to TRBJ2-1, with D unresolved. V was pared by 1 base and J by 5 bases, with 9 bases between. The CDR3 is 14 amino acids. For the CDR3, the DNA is TGTGCCAGCAGTTTAGTCTCCGAAAACAATGAGCAGTTCTTC. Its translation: CASSLVSENNEQFF.

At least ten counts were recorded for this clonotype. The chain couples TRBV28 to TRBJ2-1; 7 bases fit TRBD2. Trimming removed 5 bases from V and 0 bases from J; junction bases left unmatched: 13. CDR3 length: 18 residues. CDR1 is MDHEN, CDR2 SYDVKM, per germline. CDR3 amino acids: CASSPNGGLTSSYNEQFF. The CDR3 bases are TGTGCCAGCAGTCCAAACGGGGGGTTGACAAGCTCCTACAATGAGCAGTTCTTC.

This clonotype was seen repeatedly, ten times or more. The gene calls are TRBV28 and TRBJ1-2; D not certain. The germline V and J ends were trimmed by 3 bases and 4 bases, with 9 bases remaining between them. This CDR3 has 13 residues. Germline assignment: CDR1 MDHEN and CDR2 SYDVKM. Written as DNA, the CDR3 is TGTGCCAGCAGTTTTTTAGGCAGCTATGGCTACACCTTC. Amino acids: CASSFLGSYGYTF.

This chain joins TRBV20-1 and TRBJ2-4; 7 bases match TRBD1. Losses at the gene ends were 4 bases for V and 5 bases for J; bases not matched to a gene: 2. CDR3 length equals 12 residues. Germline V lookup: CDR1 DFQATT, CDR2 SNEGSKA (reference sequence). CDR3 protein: CSAIGTENIQYF. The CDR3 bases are TGCAGTGCTATTGGGACAGAAAACATTCAGTACTTC.

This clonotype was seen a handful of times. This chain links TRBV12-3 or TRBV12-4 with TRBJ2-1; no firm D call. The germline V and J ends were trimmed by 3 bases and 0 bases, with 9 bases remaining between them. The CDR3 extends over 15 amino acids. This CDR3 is CASSFQASSYNEQFF. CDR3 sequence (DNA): TGTGCCAGCAGTTTTCAGGCCAGCTCCTACAATGAGCAGTTCTTC.